The 30 T cell receptor beta chains given below trace back to one sample, sequenced in a study of cytomegalovirus exposure and HLA in healthy donors. Primers for the PCR totalled 60 Vbeta and 13 Jbeta. Sequenced by immunoSEQ multiplex PCR; TCRdb stores in-frame clones only, minus some. This sample has 140,000 or so clones, with 75% to 90% found just once. The sample consisted of PBMCs. The receptor set was obtained from a man in his forties or fifties in good health and CMV-seronegative.

The chain combines TRBV7-3 with TRBJ1-4, with no clear D. From germline, CDR1 is SGHTA and CDR2 FQGTGA. There are 13 residues in the CDR3. V was shortened by 5 bases and J by 5 bases, with 9 bases between the two germline ends. In nucleotides, the CDR3 is TGTGCCAGCAGCCCGGACTCAAATGAAAAACTGTTTTTT. Its translation: CASSPDSNEKLFF.

The J gene is TRBJ1-2, the V gene TRBV5-1, with D unresolved. The V gene lost 0 bases and the J gene lost 8 bases, with 17 bases spanning the gap. This CDR3 spans 15 amino acids. Germline V lookup: CDR1 SGHRS, CDR2 YFSETQ. This CDR3 reads CASSLDGRQVWGYTF. In DNA, the CDR3 is TGCGCCAGCAGCTTGGACGGTCGGCAGGTATGGGGCTACACCTTC.

This clone was counted a few times. At one boundary the junction diverges from the germline segment, which might be a read error. The chain combines TRBV5-1 with TRBJ2-5; TRBD1 matches 10 bases. Germline CDR1 and CDR2: SGHRS and YFSETQ. This CDR3 comprises 16 residues. The CDR3 loop is CASSKETGGGVESQYF. The CDR3, as DNA: TGCGCCAGCAGCAAGGAGACAGGGGGCGGGGTGGAGAGCCAGTACTTC.

The gene calls are TRBV7-8 and TRBJ1-3, with no clear D. The CDR3 totals 13 residues. The V gene lost 2 bases and the J gene lost 4 bases, with 6 bases spanning the gap. CDR1 is SGHVS, CDR2 FQNEAQ, per germline. The CDR3 protein is CASSLLRGNTIYF. Written as DNA, the CDR3 is TGTGCCAGCAGCTTACTTCGGGGAAACACCATATATTTT.

The V gene is TRBV5-1, the J gene TRBJ2-2; no clear D gene. The germline V and J ends were trimmed by 1 base and 9 bases, with 16 bases remaining between them. Germline CDR1 and CDR2: SGHRS and YFSETQ. The CDR3 runs 15 residues. DNA of the CDR3: TGCGCCAGCAGCTTGCGAACAGAAGCTGCCCGGGAGCTGTTTTTT. The encoded protein is CASSLRTEAARELFF. Based on the CDR3 plus reference TRBV5-1 and TRBJ2-2, the full variable domain is KAGVTQTPRYLIKTRGQQVTLSCSPISGHRSVSWYQQTPGQGLQFLFEYFSETQRNKGNFPGRFSGRQFSNSRSEMNVSTLELGDSALYLCASSLRTEAARELFFGEGSRLTVL.

This chain joins TRBV5-1 and TRBJ2-3, with D uncertain. V gave up 1 base and J gave up 9 bases, with 6 bases separating them. This CDR3 comprises 11 residues. Per the germline V gene, CDR1 is SGHRS and CDR2 is YFSETQ. CDR3 amino acids: CASSLTTTQYF. CDR3 bases: TGCGCCAGCAGCTTGACGACAACGCAGTATTTT.

The V gene is TRBV9, the J gene TRBJ1-6, with TRBD1 matching 10 bases. V gave up 4 bases and J gave up 5 bases; unmatched junction bases: 15. Germline CDR1 SGDLS, CDR2 YYNGEE. CDR3 length: 19 amino acids. CDR3 nucleotide sequence: TGTGCCAGCAGCACCCCCTGGGGGGACAGGGGTAATAATAATTCACCCCTCCACTTT. Protein sequence: CASSTPWGDRGNNNSPLHF.

The chain has TRBV10-3 and TRBJ1-1; D uncertain. Germline CDR1 and CDR2: ENHRY and SYGVKD. Trimming removed 5 bases at V and 0 bases at J, with 4 bases between. There are 12 residues in the CDR3. CDR3 amino acids: CAISSLNTEAFF. The CDR3 coding sequence is TGTGCCATCAGTTCCTTGAACACTGAAGCTTTCTTT.

This clone was recorded a few times. The rearrangement uses TRBV6-5 and TRBJ2-7; TRBD2 agrees at 11 bases. V lost 4 bases to trimming and J lost 6 bases; unmatched junction nucleotides: 11. Germline CDR1 is MNHEY and CDR2 is SVGAGI. The CDR3 spans 16 residues. The CDR3 bases are TGTGCCAGCAGTTCACTAGCGGGGGCCCTCAGTGGCGAGCAGTACTTC. Amino acid sequence: CASSSLAGALSGEQYF.

The rearrangement uses TRBV27 and TRBJ2-7, with TRBD2 as a possible D gene (6 bases). The CDR3 contains 17 residues. CDR1 MNHEY and CDR2 SMNVEV come from the germline V gene (reference sequence). Trimming left V 0 bases short and J 5 bases short, with 20 bases between. CDR3 nucleotides: TGTGCCAGCAGTTTATCAGGTCGGGCAGGGAGGAAGGACGAGCAGTACTTC. It codes for CASSLSGRAGRKDEQYF.

The chain carries TRBV14 and TRBJ1-2; 8 positions agree with TRBD1. This CDR3 has 13 amino acids. V dropped 3 bases and J dropped 7; count of bases not matched to a gene: 4. Per germline, CDR1 SGHDN and CDR2 FVKESK. This CDR3 is CASSHGGQAGYTF. The DNA of the CDR3 is TGTGCCAGCAGCCACGGGGGACAGGCTGGCTACACCTTC.

The chain has TRBV19 and TRBJ2-3; TRBD2 matches at 9 bases. Germline CDR1 and CDR2: LNHDA and SQIVND (reference sequence). With 3 bases clipped from V and 0 bases from J, the junction kept 4 bases outside the gene matches. This CDR3 region has 16 residues. The CDR3 sequence is CASSISGGTSTDTQYF. In DNA form, the CDR3 reads TGTGCCAGTAGTATTAGCGGGGGCACTAGCACAGATACGCAGTATTTT.

The genes are TRBV6-5 and TRBJ1-2, with D possibly being TRBD1 (6 bases). The V gene lost 5 bases and the J gene lost 2 bases, with 12 bases spanning the gap. Germline V gives CDR1 MNHEY, CDR2 SVGAGI. The CDR3 is 14 amino acids. The CDR3 region has the DNA TGTGCCAGCAGTCGAAGACAGGCGAACTATGGCTACACCTTC. This sequence encodes CASSRRQANYGYTF.

This clone showed up just a few times. V and J are TRBV7-2 and TRBJ1-6; 7 bases agree with TRBD1. The germline V gene has CDR1 SGHTA and CDR2 FQGNSA. V trimming: 5 bases; J trimming: 9 bases; junction bases outside the gene matches: 10. The CDR3 consists of 15 residues. CDR3 DNA: TGTGCCAGCAGCCCCTCCGGGACAGTAGGTTCACCCCTCCACTTT. Translated: CASSPSGTVGSPLHF.

This chain links TRBV5-4 with TRBJ2-5; TRBD2 agrees at 12 bases. This CDR3 is built from 15 residues. From germline, CDR1 is SGHNT and CDR2 YYREEE (reference sequence). J gave up 4 bases and V 3 bases, and 4 bases lay outside the gene matches. The CDR3 DNA reads TGTGCCAGCAGCTCACTAGCGGGGGGTGGAGAGACCCAGTACTTC. Translating gives CASSSLAGGGETQYF.

The genes are TRBV15 and TRBJ2-5, with 7 bases fitting TRBD1. V lost 1 base, J lost 2 bases, and 10 bases stayed unmatched. The CDR3 consists of 17 residues. Germline V gene data show CDR1 as LNHNV and CDR2 as YYDKDF (reference sequence). The chain's CDR3 is CATSRAGPGQTQETQYF. CDR3 bases: TGTGCCACCAGCAGAGCAGGCCCGGGACAGACACAAGAGACCCAGTACTTC.

This rearrangement joins TRBV5-1 to TRBJ1-1; 7 bases are shared with TRBD1. Germline CDR1 is SGHRS and CDR2 is YFSETQ. Unmatched junction bases numbered 1, after V lost 0 bases and J lost 5 bases. The CDR3 extends over 13 amino acids. Here the CDR3 reads CASSLDRGTEAFF. The CDR3 DNA reads TGCGCCAGCAGCTTGGACAGGGGAACTGAAGCTTTCTTT. Using reference TRBV5-1 and TRBJ1-1 for the parts outside the CDR3, the full variable domain is KAGVTQTPRYLIKTRGQQVTLSCSPISGHRSVSWYQQTPGQGLQFLFEYFSETQRNKGNFPGRFSGRQFSNSRSEMNVSTLELGDSALYLCASSLDRGTEAFFGQGTRLTVV.

V is TRBV11-2 and J is TRBJ2-2; TRBD2 matches at 9 bases. J was trimmed by 5 bases and V by 7 bases; bases with no gene match: 5. The germline gives CDR1 SGHAT, CDR2 FQNNGV. This CDR3 contains 14 residues. In DNA, the CDR3 is TGTGCCAGCACCAGGACTAGCGTAACCGGGGAGCTGTTTTTT. Translation: CASTRTSVTGELFF.

Here the CDR3 DNA reads TGTGCCAGCAGTTGGAGGGGGCGTAACGGGGAGCTGTTTTTT. Protein sequence: CASSWRGRNGELFF. V is TRBV28 and J is TRBJ2-2; D is possibly TRBD1 (7 bases). There are 14 residues in the CDR3. The V end lost 4 bases, the J end lost 7 bases, and 13 bases lay between the germline ends. Germline assignment: CDR1 MDHEN and CDR2 SYDVKM.

The chain combines TRBV28 with TRBJ1-1, with D maybe TRBD1 (6 bases). The CDR3 sequence is 12 residues long. V gave up 6 bases and J gave up 9 bases, with 14 bases separating them. In germline, CDR1 is MDHEN, CDR2 SYDVKM. In DNA, the CDR3 is TGTGCCAGCAGGTTAACCACAGGGAAAGCTTTCTTT. This encodes CASRLTTGKAFF.

There are a few counts of this clone. The gene calls are TRBV5-1 and TRBJ2-3, with 7 nucleotides matching TRBD1. V shed 4 bases, J shed 0 bases, and the junction held 8 bases outside the gene matches. The CDR3 sequence is 16 residues long. CDR1 and CDR2 (germline): SGHRS, YFSETQ. This CDR3 reads CASSPEATGSTDTQYF. The CDR3 nucleotides are TGCGCCAGCAGCCCGGAAGCGACAGGGAGCACAGATACGCAGTATTTT.

CDR3 residues: CASSPTNTEAFF. The CDR3 nucleotides read TGTGCCAGTAGTCCAACAAACACTGAAGCTTTCTTT. The chain employs TRBV19 and TRBJ1-1, with no clear D. CDR1 is LNHDA and CDR2 is SQIVND in the germline V gene (reference sequence). The CDR3 is 12 residues long. Deletions cut 5 bases from V and 2 bases from J, with 6 bases between.

This clone has just one count. This chain links TRBV7-2 with TRBJ1-4; D is uncertain. The length of the CDR3 is 13 residues. The ends were cut back, 1 base at V and 6 bases at J, with 6 bases in the middle. The germline CDR1 and CDR2 sequences are SGHTA and FQGNSA. The CDR3 bases are TGTGCCAGCAGCTTAGTGGCAGATGAAAAACTGTTTTTT. This encodes CASSLVADEKLFF.

This clone was found a few times. The chain carries TRBV28 and TRBJ2-1; no firm D call. CDR1 and CDR2 from the germline V gene are MDHEN and SYDVKM. This CDR3 comprises 14 residues. Trimming removed 6 bases from V and 6 bases from J, with 15 bases in between. The CDR3 protein is CASSRLVSGNEQFF. As DNA, the CDR3 is TGTGCCAGCAGCCGGCTAGTCTCCGGCAATGAGCAGTTCTTC. The variable domain in full, completed from reference TRBV28 and TRBJ2-1, reads DVKVTQSSRYLVKRTGEKVFLECVQDMDHENMFWYRQDPGLGLRLIYFSYDVKMKEKGDIPEGYSVSREKKERFSLILESASTNQTSMYLCASSRLVSGNEQFFGPGTRLTVL.

Remarks on this clone: Its ends do not fully match the called genes, so a read error is possible. The genes are TRBV28 and TRBJ2-6; 7 bases map to TRBD1. This CDR3 is built from 17 residues. Germline V CDR1 and CDR2: MDHEN, SYDVKM. The CDR3 reads CASSSGGRQGGTNVLTF. CDR3 DNA: TGTGCCAGCTCAAGTGGGGGTAGACAGGGTGGGACCAACGTCCTGACTTTC.

This clone has a handful of counts. The V gene is TRBV6-1, the J gene TRBJ2-5, with D possibly being TRBD2 (5 bases). The J call may be faulty, since TRBJ2-7 better matches the DNA end. The germline gives CDR1 MNHNS, CDR2 SASEGT. The CDR3 length is 11 residues. The CDR3 is CARPGGDEQYF. The CDR3 region has the DNA TGTGCCAGGCCCGGAGGTGACGAGCAGTACTTC.

This clone came up once. The chain employs TRBV6-6 and TRBJ2-3; 7 bases map to TRBD1. V lost 6 bases and J lost 4; bases outside the gene matches: 7. Per the germline V gene, CDR1 is MNHNY and CDR2 is SVGAGI (reference sequence). This CDR3 has 14 residues. CDR3 region: CASRNDREPDTQYF. The CDR3 DNA reads TGTGCCAGCAGAAACGACAGGGAACCAGATACGCAGTATTTT.

The rearrangement links TRBV2 to TRBJ2-3; D unclear. The CDR3 extends over 15 amino acids. Trimming took off 0 bases at V and 2 bases at J, with 9 bases between the two ends. CDR1 and CDR2 from the germline V gene are SNHLY and FYNNEI. DNA for the CDR3: TGTGCCAGCAGTGAAGCGCTTCGGGTCACAGATACGCAGTATTTT. Amino acids: CASSEALRVTDTQYF.

The chain combines TRBV11-3 with TRBJ2-7, with 12 bases matching TRBD2. This CDR3 has 16 amino acids. With V trimmed by 4 bases and J by 4 bases, 8 bases remained unmatched. Germline lookup yields CDR1 SGHNT and CDR2 YENEEA. CDR3 residues: CASSSGLAGDPYEQYF. For the CDR3, the DNA is TGTGCCAGCAGCTCGGGACTAGCGGGTGACCCTTACGAGCAGTACTTC.

V and J are TRBV28 and TRBJ2-7; TRBD1 is a possible D gene (5 bases). V lost 8 bases and J 3 bases, leaving 14 bases between the germline ends. The length of the CDR3 is 13 residues. Per germline, CDR1 MDHEN and CDR2 SYDVKM. CDR3 bases: TGTGCCAGCGGCCCGCGACAGCACTACGAGCAGTACTTC. This translates into CASGPRQHYEQYF.